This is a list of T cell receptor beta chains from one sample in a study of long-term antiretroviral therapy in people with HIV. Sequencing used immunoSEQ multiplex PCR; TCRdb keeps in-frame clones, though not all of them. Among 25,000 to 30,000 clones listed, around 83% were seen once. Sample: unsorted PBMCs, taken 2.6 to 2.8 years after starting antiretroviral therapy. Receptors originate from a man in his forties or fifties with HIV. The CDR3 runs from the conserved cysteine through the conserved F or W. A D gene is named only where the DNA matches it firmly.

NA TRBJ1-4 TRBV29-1 TGCAGCGTTGAAGGGGGGTCCTCCCGGGAAAAACTGTTTTTT CSVEGGSSREKLFF
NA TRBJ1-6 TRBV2 TGTGCCAGCAGGGACAGCCGCAATTCACCCCTCCACTTT CASRDSRNSPLHF
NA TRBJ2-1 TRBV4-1 TGCGCCAGCAGCGACCAAACAACTAATGAGCAGTTCTTC CASSDQTTNEQFF
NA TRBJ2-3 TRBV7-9 TGTGCCAGCAGTAGACCCACAGATACGCAGTATTTT CASSRPTDTQYF
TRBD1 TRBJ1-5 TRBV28 TGTGCCAGCAGTTTAGCAGGGGGCACCAATCAGCCCCAGCATTTT CASSLAGGTNQPQHF
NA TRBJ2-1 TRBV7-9 TGTGCCAGCAGCTTAGTATCTAACAATGAGCAGTTCTTC CASSLVSNNEQFF
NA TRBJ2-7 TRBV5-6 TGTGCCAGCAGCTACGGGGCAGGGCACTCCTACGAGCAGTACTTC CASSYGAGHSYEQYF
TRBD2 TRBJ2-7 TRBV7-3 TGTGCCAGCAGCCAAGGCGGGGGGGCTGAAGAGCAGTACTTC CASSQGGGAEEQYF
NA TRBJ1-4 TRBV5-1 TGCGCCAGCACTTTCAGTGCAACTAATGAAAAACTGTTTTTT CASTFSATNEKLFF
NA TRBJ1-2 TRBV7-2 TGTGCCAGCAGCTCCGACCTAGCTAACTATGGCTACACCTTC CASSSDLANYGYTF
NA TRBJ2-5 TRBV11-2 TGTGCCAGCAGCTCATTAGGGGAGACCCAGTACTTC CASSSLGETQYF
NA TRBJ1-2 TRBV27 TGTGCCAGCCCTCCCTGCGCCTATGGCTACACCTTC CASPPCAYGYTF
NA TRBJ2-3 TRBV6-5 TGTGCCAGCGCAGGTGCGCGGCGCACAGATACGCAGTATTTT CASAGARRTDTQYF
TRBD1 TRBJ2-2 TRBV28 TGTGCCAGCAGTCCGGACAGGGGGCTCACCGGGGAGCTGTTTTTT CASSPDRGLTGELFF
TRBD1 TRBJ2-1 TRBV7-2 TGTGCCAGCAGCCAGGACAGGGGGCGATTTAATGAGCAGTTCTTC CASSQDRGRFNEQFF
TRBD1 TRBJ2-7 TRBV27 TGTGCCAGCACATCAAGGACAGGCTTATACGAGCAGTACTTC CASTSRTGLYEQYF
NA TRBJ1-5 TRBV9 TGTGCCAGCAGCGTAAACGGAGCTTACAATCAGCCCCAGCATTTT CASSVNGAYNQPQHF
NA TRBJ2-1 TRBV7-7 TGTGCCAGCAGCTTAGCCTCGGGGGAACCCTACAATGAGCAGTTCTTC CASSLASGEPYNEQFF
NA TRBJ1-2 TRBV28 TGTGACGTAAGGGGCAGATTCTATGGCTACACCTTC CDVRGRFYGYTF
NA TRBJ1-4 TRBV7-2 TGTGCCAGCAGCTCCCAAAACCGGGGTCATGAAAAACTGTTTTTT CASSSQNRGHEKLFF